The clone carrying this T cell receptor beta chain was seen a few times. Its antigen is currently unknown. This sample is drawn from a study of CD8+ T cells in alopecia areata. Background on the study: It was oral tofacitinib, at 5 to 10 mg twice daily, that treated patients received. For 6 to 18 months, tofacitinib was taken, and 6 months off drug followed. The study's findings and limits: Association of baseline CD8+ expansion with response is uncertain owing to one nonresponder. Many expanded lesional clones stayed in scalp and blood while on tofacitinib.

cDNA prepared by RNA extraction and subsequent reverse transcription served as the template for sequencing. Repertoires were generated with immunoSEQ multiplex PCR, while TCRdb's copy carries only in-frame clones and drops some. The data show under 150,000 clones, around 56% seen once. The sample's treatment: oral pan-JAK inhibitor, 5-10 mg twice daily. The germline V and J ends were trimmed by 8 bases and 6 bases, with 13 bases remaining between them. The CDR3 is 13 residues long. Germline V gene data show CDR1 as MNHNY and CDR2 as SVGAGI (reference sequence). The sample consisted of CD4+ T cells sorted from blood, taken at week 4, from a patient treated with tofacitinib. The receptor was isolated from a human donor with alopecia areata. The chain joins TRBV6-6 to TRBJ2-2, with D perhaps matching TRBD2 (5 bases). The CDR3 region has the DNA TGTGCCAGCGGAGAGGGATTGGCCGGGGAGCTGTTTTTT. It translates to CASGEGLAGELFF.